This T cell receptor (beta chain) was sequenced for a study of control samples from healthy donors and cancer patients. The CDR3 is 14 residues long. Trimming removed 2 bases from V and 5 bases from J; junction bases left unmatched: 8. Germline CDR1 and CDR2: GTSNPN and SVGIG (reference sequence). Sequenced by immunoSEQ multiplex PCR; TCRdb stores in-frame clones only, minus some. The sample carries 70,000 to 80,000 clones, roughly 87% recorded once. This TCR derives from a woman in her forties or fifties in good health. The V call is TRBV30, the J call TRBJ2-7, with TRBD2 matching over 8 bases. The material sequenced was blood. The CDR3 sequence is CAWSSGGGYDEQYF. DNA for the CDR3: TGTGCCTGGAGTTCCGGGGGGGGATACGACGAGCAGTACTTC.